This T cell receptor (beta chain) was identified during a study of T-cell reconstitution after alpha-beta-depleted transplantation in children. Researchers prepared the TCRbeta library using unique molecular identifiers, the study reports. MiXCR, applied by TCRdb to the PCR reads, yields one record per CDR3 protein. The sample records roughly 340,000 distinct CDR3 sequences, 15% to 20% being singletons. The trim removed 6 bases at V and 9 bases at J, leaving 6 bases unmatched. This CDR3 has 13 residues. Germline CDR1 and CDR2: DFQATT and SNEGSKA (reference sequence). This TCR was sampled from a male patient between 2 and 15 years old who had a stem cell transplant for acute lymphoblastic leukemia, so the T cells may come from the graft donor. The chain recombines TRBV20-1 with TRBJ2-1; TRBD2 matches at 12 bases. The sample consisted of PBMCs, mostly from graft donor cells, taken 360 days after TCRalphabeta/CD19-depleted stem cell transplant. CDR3: CSALAGGRGEQFF. DNA for the CDR3: TGCAGTGCGCTAGCGGGAGGGCGTGGTGAGCAGTTCTTC.